These 7 T cell receptor beta chains were all obtained from the same sample, sequenced in a study of blood T cell repertoires in COVID-19. Profiled with immunoSEQ multiplex PCR; TCRdb holds only in-frame clones, not every one. The sample holds 65,000 to 100,000 clones; around 88% are singletons and the top ten take approximately 4.4%. Sequencing was carried out using peripheral blood. The receptors come from a woman older than 75 with acute or convalescent COVID-19.

V gene TRBV6-5 combines with J gene TRBJ2-6; a possible D gene is TRBD2 (5 bases). Looked up from germline, CDR1 is MNHEY and CDR2 is SVGAGI. Trimming removed 10 bases at V and 0 bases at J, with 13 bases between. This CDR3 comprises 15 residues. CDR3: CAIRAGGSGANVLTF. The CDR3 DNA reads as TGTGCCATCAGAGCCGGAGGCTCTGGGGCCAACGTCCTGACTTTC.

The genes are TRBV5-1 and TRBJ1-1; possible D gene TRBD1, 5 bases. Germline V gene lookup returns CDR1 SGHRS and CDR2 YFSETQ. V gave up 4 bases and J gave up 0 bases, with 13 bases separating them. This CDR3 contains 15 residues. In DNA form, the CDR3 reads TGCGCCAGCAGCCAGGGAGGACGCCTGAACACTGAAGCTTTCTTT. Translation gives CASSQGGRLNTEAFF.

V usage is TRBV5-5 and J usage is TRBJ1-1; no reliable D call. In germline, CDR1 is SGHKS, CDR2 YYEKEE (reference sequence). Trimming cost V 0 bases and J 1 base, with 13 bases left between them. CDR3 size: 16 residues. The CDR3 bases are TGTGCCAGCAGCTTGGGTGTCACCTCCGGGAACACTGAAGCTTTCTTT. Translated: CASSLGVTSGNTEAFF.

Remarks on this clone: The CDR3 carries no conserved terminal phenylalanine or tryptophan, so it likely arises from a read error. It is unclear where the CDR3 begins or ends on the DNA, so no DNA is shown, and the CDR3 is as TCRdb lists it. The V gene is TRBV11-2, the J gene TRBJ1-2; TRBD1 was called by the table and not checked on the DNA. A total of 14 residues make up the CDR3, ends included. The V gene's germline CDR1 is SGHAT and CDR2 FQNNGV. The CDR3: CASSLGAGTGSLGI.

The chain combines TRBV29-1 with TRBJ2-3, with D maybe TRBD2 (6 bases). Looked up from germline, CDR1 is SQVTM and CDR2 is ANQGSEA. The CDR3 has 15 residues. The V end lost 3 bases, the J end lost 0 bases, and 13 bases lay between the germline ends. This CDR3 reads CSVDSLAKSTDTQYF. CDR3 DNA: TGCAGCGTTGACTCTCTAGCGAAGAGCACAGATACGCAGTATTTT.

CDR3 sequence reads: CASSRSRNTGELFF. The CDR3 nucleotides read TGTGCCAGCAGTCGAAGTAGGAACACCGGGGAGCTGTTTTTT. The chain joins TRBV3-1 (or the pseudogene TRBV3-2) to TRBJ2-2; D gene unclear. The CDR3 totals 14 residues. Germline V gives CDR1 LGHDT, CDR2 YNNKEL (reference sequence). V was cut by 6 bases and J by 1 base, with 9 bases left in between.

The V and J genes are TRBV18 and TRBJ1-2; possible D gene TRBD1, 6 bases. V was pared by 3 bases and J by 4 bases, with 9 bases between. The CDR3 totals 13 residues. The germline V gene encodes CDR1 KGHSH and CDR2 LQKENI. The CDR3 region is CASSPDRLYGYTF. The CDR3 region has the DNA TGTGCCAGCTCACCTGACAGGCTCTATGGCTACACCTTC.